A selection of T cell receptor beta chains follows, all from one sample in a study of TIL therapy for anti-PD-1-resistant metastatic lung cancer. Using immunoSEQ multiplex PCR, the repertoire was profiled, and TCRdb retains in-frame clones only, with some absent. This sample has 54,000 or so clones; about 73% occur once, and the top ten carry about 2%. Sequencing used blood, obtained at baseline. These receptors were taken from a person aged 25 to 80 with non-small cell lung cancer. CDR3s include the opening cysteine and the closing phenylalanine or tryptophan. Each record gives: clone size, J gene, V gene, D gene, CDR3 DNA, CDR3 protein. A D gene is named only where the DNA matches it firmly. Clone size appears in some rows only: once, few, many, or a class for an expanded clone.

- | TRBJ2-3 | TRBV11-3 | - | TGTGCCAGCAGCCTCGAACTTACGCAGTATTTT | CASSLELTQYF
medium-sized | TRBJ2-7 | TRBV7-9 | - | TGTGCCAGCAGCCCGGCCTCCTACGAGCAGTACTTC | CASSPASYEQYF
- | TRBJ2-1 | TRBV11-2 | TRBD2 | TGTGCCAGCAGCTTACTAGCGGGACTGGGCTACAATGAGCAGTTCTTC | CASSLLAGLGYNEQFF
- | TRBJ2-1 | TRBV7-3 | TRBD2 | TGTGCCAGCAGCCTACGGACTAGCGGAAGCTCCTACAATGAGCAGTTCTTC | CASSLRTSGSSYNEQFF
- | TRBJ2-7 | TRBV5-1 | - | TGCGCCAGCAGCTTGGGAGGGCCCAACGAGCAGTACTTC | CASSLGGPNEQYF
- | TRBJ2-2 | TRBV14 | - | TGTGCCAGCAGCCTCTTTGCAGGATCCGGGGAGCTGTTTTTT | CASSLFAGSGELFF
- | TRBJ1-3 | TRBV7-2 | - | TGTGCCAGCAGCTTTAAATCAGGGGATCGGGGTGGAAACACCATATATTTT | CASSFKSGDRGGNTIYF
once | TRBJ2-7 | TRBV18 | TRBD1 | TGTGCCAGCTCACCACTTGACAGGGGGCTATCCTACGAGCAGTACTTC | CASSPLDRGLSYEQYF
- | TRBJ2-7 | TRBV6-5 | - | TGTGCCAGCAGTTACACCCCAGGAGCGATGGAGCAGTACTTC | CASSYTPGAMEQYF
once | TRBJ2-2 | TRBV7-7 | TRBD1 | TGTGCCAGCAGCCAGACAGGGTTAACCGGGGAGCTGTTTTTT | CASSQTGLTGELFF
- | TRBJ1-3 | TRBV30 | - | TGTGCCTGGTCAGTTGGAAACACCATATATTTT | CAWSVGNTIYF
once | TRBJ1-4 | TRBV4-1 | - | TGCGCCAGCAGTTCCGGGGAAAAACTGTTTTTT | CASSSGEKLFF
- | TRBJ1-2 | TRBV19 | - | TGTGCCAGTAGTCACGGACAGTTTTTACTATATGGCTACACCTTC | CASSHGQFLLYGYTF
- | TRBJ2-7 | TRBV7-9 | - | TGTGCCAGCAGCTTAGCGATGGGGAATTGGGATAACTACGAGCAGTACTTC | CASSLAMGNWDNYEQYF
- | TRBJ1-2 | TRBV5-4 | - | TGTGCCAGCAGTAGGGCCGACGGCAACTATGGCTACACCTTC | CASSRADGNYGYTF
- | TRBJ2-7 | TRBV2 | - | TGTGCCAGCACCCCGGAGGGGTTGAGCGAGCAGTACTTC | CASTPEGLSEQYF
- | TRBJ2-2 | TRBV19 | - | TGTGCCAGTAGTAGTTCACAGGGCACCGGGGAGCTGTTTTTT | CASSSSQGTGELFF
- | TRBJ2-7 | TRBV6-1 | TRBD1 | TGTGCCAGCAGTGAAAGAGGGGGCTGGAACGAGCAGTACTTC | CASSERGGWNEQYF
- | TRBJ1-5 | TRBV6-1 | TRBD1 | TGTGCCAGCAGTGTCCGGACAGGGTTTTATCAGCCCCAGCATTTT | CASSVRTGFYQPQHF
once | TRBJ2-2 | TRBV6-6 | TRBD1 | TGTGCCAGCAGTTACTCTGGGGACAGGGGACCCGGGGAGCTGTTTTTT | CASSYSGDRGPGELFF
- | TRBJ1-1 | TRBV7-3 | - | TGTGCCAGCAGCTTCCAAGGGAACACTGAAGCTTTCTTT | CASSFQGNTEAFF
- | TRBJ1-1 | TRBV6-5 | - | TGTGCCAGCAGTTATTACCGTGGCCGCGGGGTCACTGAAGCTTTCTTT | CASSYYRGRGVTEAFF
- | TRBJ2-5 | TRBV7-2 | TRBD2 | TGTGCCAGCAGCTTAGGGGGAGGGGCACTCCAAGAGACCCAGTACTTC | CASSLGGGALQETQYF
medium-sized | TRBJ1-1 | TRBV28 | TRBD1 | TGTGCCAGCAGCCTGCTGACAGGGGGGACTGAAGCTTTCTTT | CASSLLTGGTEAFF
- | TRBJ1-4 | TRBV5-1 | - | TGCGCCAGCAGCTTTCGCGAAGCAACTAATGAAAAACTGTTTTTT | CASSFREATNEKLFF
few | TRBJ2-6 | TRBV5-4 | - | TGTGCCAGCAGTTCTGCCACGTTGCCTGGGGCCAACGTCCTGACTTTC | CASSSATLPGANVLTF
- | TRBJ2-7 | TRBV25-1 | - | TGTGCCAGCAGTGCCAAGGGGTACGGGGGTATCGAGCAGTACTTC | CASSAKGYGGIEQYF
- | TRBJ1-4 | TRBV6-1 | - | TGTGCCAGCAGTGAAGAACTAGCCGGGTCGGGTTTACTGTCAACTAATGAAAAACTGTTTTTT | CASSEELAGSGLLSTNEKLFF
- | TRBJ1-1 | TRBV9 | TRBD1 | TGTGCCAGCAGCGTCTCCGGGACAGGATTCACTGAAGCTTTCTTT | CASSVSGTGFTEAFF
- | TRBJ1-5 | TRBV6-5 | - | TGTGCCAGCAGTATTTCAGGGGATGATCAGCCCCAGCATTTT | CASSISGDDQPQHF